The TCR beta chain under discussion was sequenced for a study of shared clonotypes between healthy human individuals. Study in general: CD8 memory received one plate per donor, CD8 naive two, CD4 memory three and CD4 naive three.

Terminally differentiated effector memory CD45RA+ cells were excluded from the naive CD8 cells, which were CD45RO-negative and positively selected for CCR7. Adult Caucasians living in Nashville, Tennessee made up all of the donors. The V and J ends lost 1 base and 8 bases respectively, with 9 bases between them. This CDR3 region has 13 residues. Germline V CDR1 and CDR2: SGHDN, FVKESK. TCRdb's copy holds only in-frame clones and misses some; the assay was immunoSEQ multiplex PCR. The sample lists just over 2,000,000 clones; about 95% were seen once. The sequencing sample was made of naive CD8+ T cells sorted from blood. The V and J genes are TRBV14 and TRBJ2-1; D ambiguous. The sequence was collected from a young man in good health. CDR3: CASSQVSGDEQFF. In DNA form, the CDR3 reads TGTGCCAGCAGCCAAGTTTCTGGGGATGAGCAGTTCTTC.